One TCR beta chain is described in this entry. Its target is unknown. Sequence at one end of the junction differs from germline and may be a read error. This entry comes from a study of cytomegalovirus exposure and HLA in healthy donors. Study-level results: Testing in vitro showed a few CMV-associated chains specific for CMV antigens.

PCR employed 60 Vbeta and 13 Jbeta primers. Here immunoSEQ multiplex PCR was the method, and the copy in TCRdb shows in-frame clones only, minus some. This sample yields 150,000 to 200,000 clones, of which 82% are seen a single time; 0.96% belongs to the top ten. Germline V gene sequence: CDR1 MNHNS, CDR2 SASEGT. This CDR3 spans 13 amino acids. The clonotype originates from a girl under 10 years old in good health and CMV-seropositive. The sequenced sample was PBMCs. J is TRBJ2-4 and V is TRBV6-1; 10 bases line up with TRBD2. The CDR3 sequence is CASREAGGGIQYF. CDR3 coding DNA: TGTGCCAGCAGGGAAGCGGGAGGGGGCATTCAGTACTTC.